This T cell receptor (beta chain) was obtained from a study of T cell responses to AZD1222 COVID-19 vaccine. Study-level results: The reported proportion of spike-specific TCRs targeting unmutated variant regions was nearly half. In a largely white British group with more females than males, clonal diversity was possibly underestimated.

Of note for this clone: Its antigen is unidentified.

Trimming took 2 bases from V and 2 from J, leaving 7 bases between them. This CDR3 contains 14 residues. The germline gives CDR1 SGHTS, CDR2 YDEGEE. Clones were read by immunoSEQ multiplex PCR, and TCRdb kept only the in-frame ones, dropping some. The sample records roughly 170,000 clones, roughly 88% being singletons. This material consisted of peripheral blood, taken on day 0 of AZD1222 vaccination. V usage is TRBV5-8 and J usage is TRBJ2-2, with TRBD2 as a possible D gene (5 bases). The receptor's source is an adult in good health. This CDR3 reads CASSFTGNTGELFF. CDR3 coding DNA: TGTGCCAGCAGCTTCACGGGAAACACCGGGGAGCTGTTTTTT.